The 24 T cell receptor beta chains reported below all come from one sample, sequenced in a study of blood T cell repertoires in COVID-19. TCRdb's copy holds only in-frame clones and misses some; the assay was immunoSEQ multiplex PCR. The data show approximately 220,000 clones, with 65% to 90% seen just once and less than 5% held by the top ten. The specimen sequenced was PBMCs or T cells enriched from blood (not recorded which). All receptors derive from a woman in her thirties or forties with acute COVID-19.

This chain links TRBV19 with TRBJ2-2; D perhaps matches TRBD1 (5 bases). CDR3 length: 15 amino acids. The V gene's germline CDR1 is LNHDA and CDR2 SQIVND (reference sequence). The V and J ends lost 3 bases and 2 bases respectively, with 10 bases between them. In nucleotides, the CDR3 is TGTGCCAGTAGTATCTCCCGGACAAACACCGGGGAGCTGTTTTTT. Translated: CASSISRTNTGELFF.

The chain employs TRBV5-1 and TRBJ2-7; D might be TRBD1 (8 bases). V was trimmed by 6 bases and J by 7 bases, leaving 17 bases between them. CDR1 is SGHRS, CDR2 YFSETQ, per germline. This CDR3 region has 13 residues. Written as DNA, the CDR3 is TGCGCCAGCACAACGGACAGGGAGGGAGAGCAGTACTTC. This gives the protein CASTTDREGEQYF.

The rearrangement uses TRBV6-5 and TRBJ1-5; D is unresolved. There are 13 residues in the CDR3. The V gene lost 10 bases and the J gene lost 9 bases, with 19 bases spanning the gap. Germline CDR1 MNHEY, CDR2 SVGAGI. The CDR3: CATLERAGTPQHF. The CDR3 bases are TGTGCCACCCTGGAGAGGGCGGGCACGCCCCAGCATTTT.

V and J are TRBV18 and TRBJ1-2; TRBD1 matches at 8 bases. The J segment lost 0 bases and the V segment lost 3 bases, leaving 3 bases of the junction unmatched. CDR1 and CDR2 from the germline V gene are KGHSH and LQKENI. The CDR3 is 15 residues long. The CDR3 region has the DNA TGTGCCAGCTCACCTCTGACAGGGGCTAACTATGGCTACACCTTC. This encodes CASSPLTGANYGYTF. Supplemented by reference TRBV18 and TRBJ1-2, the full variable domain reads NAGVMQNPRHLVRRRGQEARLRCSPMKGHSHVYWYRQLPEEGLKFMVYLQKENIIDESGMPKERFSAEFPKEGPSILRIQQVVRGDSAAYFCASSPLTGANYGYTFGSGTRLTVV.

The chain carries TRBV6-5 and TRBJ2-7, with a possible D match to TRBD2 (5 bases). There are 14 residues in the CDR3. V was shortened by 5 bases and J by 2 bases, with 13 bases between the two germline ends. Germline-derived CDR1 and CDR2 are MNHEY and SVGAGI. This chain's CDR3 is CASSRGLVAYEQYF. In DNA form, the CDR3 reads TGTGCCAGCAGTCGAGGGCTAGTGGCCTACGAGCAGTACTTC.

This chain links TRBV6-5 with TRBJ1-1; D is possibly TRBD1 (6 bases). The CDR3 consists of 15 residues. Per germline, CDR1 MNHEY and CDR2 SVGAGI. Trimming shortened V by 5 bases and J by 1 base, and 14 bases separated the two germline ends. The CDR3 DNA reads TGTGCCAGCAGTCCCCGACAGGTGAAGAACACTGAAGCTTTCTTT. Amino acids: CASSPRQVKNTEAFF.

This clone was seen more than once but under ten times. In DNA, the CDR3 is TGCGCCAGCAGCCAAATAGTCGGAGGCGGCTACACCTTC. Its translation is CASSQIVGGGYTF. V and J are TRBV4-1 and TRBJ1-2; D remains ambiguous. The CDR3 is 13 amino acids. Germline V CDR1 and CDR2: MGHRA, YSYEKL. Between the trimmed V and J ends, which lost 2 bases and 8 bases, there was a span of 12 bases.

This clone occurred once. The chain couples TRBV19 to TRBJ2-7; 9 bases map to TRBD1. The CDR3 is made up of 14 amino acids. V gave up 5 bases and J gave up 3 bases; unmatched junction bases: 5. Germline CDR1 and CDR2: LNHDA and SQIVND (reference sequence). As DNA, the CDR3 is TGTGCCAGTAGTTACGGGACAGGGATCTACGAGCAGTACTTC. It specifies CASSYGTGIYEQYF.

The CDR3 DNA reads TGTGCCAGCAGCCCACGGGGAAACACTGAAGCTTTCTTT. This encodes CASSPRGNTEAFF. This rearrangement joins TRBV9 to TRBJ1-1, with D hard to call. V gave up 4 bases and J gave up 2 bases, with 9 bases separating them. Per germline, CDR1 SGDLS and CDR2 YYNGEE. The CDR3 runs 13 residues.

This sequence joins TRBV19 and TRBJ2-2, with 10 bases that match TRBD2. Germline values: CDR1 LNHDA, CDR2 SQIVND (reference sequence). This CDR3 region has 14 residues. V lost 6 bases and J lost 4; bases outside the gene matches: 2. CDR3 protein: CASSVAGGTGELFF. CDR3 bases: TGTGCCAGTAGCGTAGCGGGAGGCACCGGGGAGCTGTTTTTT.

The chain is built from TRBV20-1 and TRBJ2-1; TRBD2 matches 9 bases. Germline-derived CDR1 and CDR2 are DFQATT and SNEGSKA (reference sequence). Trimming took 3 bases from V and 5 from J; bases not matched to a gene: 8. The CDR3 is 15 residues long. Written as DNA, the CDR3 is TGCAGTGCTAGTCAGGGCGGGAGGGAAAACAATGAGCAGTTCTTC. Protein product: CSASQGGRENNEQFF.

This clone has just a few counts. This chain links TRBV3-1 (or the pseudogene TRBV3-2) with TRBJ2-7; no firm D call. The CDR3 sequence is 13 residues long. CDR1 LGHDT and CDR2 YNNKEL come from the germline V gene (reference sequence). With 0 bases removed from V and 5 bases from J, the gap between germline ends came to 8 bases. CDR3 protein: CASSQEAPNEQYF. DNA for the CDR3: TGTGCCAGCAGCCAAGAGGCCCCCAACGAGCAGTACTTC.

This sequence joins TRBV3-1 (or the pseudogene TRBV3-2) and TRBJ2-7; 8 nucleotides match TRBD1. Germline V gene sequence: CDR1 LGHDT, CDR2 YNNKEL (reference sequence). There are 15 residues in the CDR3. V gave up 4 bases and J gave up 8 bases; unmatched junction bases: 13. CDR3 DNA: TGTGCCAGCAGCCCATCAGGGGGCGTCAGGGGGAAGCAGTACTTC. Amino acid sequence: CASSPSGGVRGKQYF.

This clone was counted only a few times. The chain carries TRBV7-9 and TRBJ2-7; D perhaps matches TRBD2 (6 bases). The V gene lost 5 bases and the J gene lost 5 bases, with 22 bases spanning the gap. CDR1 is SEHNR and CDR2 is FQNEAQ in the germline V gene (reference sequence). CDR3 length equals 16 residues. The CDR3 bases are TGTGCCAGCAGCGCCTGGGAGGACCCCCTGGGGGACGAGCAGTACTTC. Translating it yields CASSAWEDPLGDEQYF.

The chain has TRBV3-1 (or the pseudogene TRBV3-2) and TRBJ1-2; unclear D gene. Trimming took off 0 bases at V and 14 bases at J, with 16 bases between the two ends. This CDR3 is built from 13 residues. Germline CDR1 and CDR2: LGHDT and YNNKEL (reference sequence). This chain's CDR3 is CASSQESRTSWTF. The CDR3 bases are TGTGCCAGCAGCCAAGAATCTAGAACGTCTTGGACCTTC.

This CDR3 is CASSLANGELFF. Written as DNA, the CDR3 is TGCGCCAGCAGCTTGGCAAACGGGGAGCTGTTTTTT. V usage is TRBV5-1 and J usage is TRBJ2-2; D remains unclear. V was shortened by 0 bases and J by 7 bases, with 4 bases between the two germline ends. Germline lookup yields CDR1 SGHRS and CDR2 YFSETQ. The CDR3 loop spans 12 amino acids.

The V call is TRBV4-2, the J call TRBJ2-5; TRBD2 matches 9 bases. CDR1 LGHNA and CDR2 YNFKEQ come from the germline V gene. V shed 1 base and J 5 bases; nucleotides not matched to a gene: 5. This CDR3 comprises 15 residues. Here the CDR3 reads CASSQGSSGTETQYF. The CDR3 DNA sequence: TGTGCCAGCAGCCAAGGCTCTAGCGGGACTGAGACCCAGTACTTC.

In the case of this clone: Relative to the germline gene, one junction end is altered; a read error may explain this. The chain uses TRBV6-1 and TRBJ1-5, with 9 bases fitting TRBD1. CDR1 is MNHNS, CDR2 SASEGT, per germline. CDR3 length: 17 amino acids. CDR3 sequence reads: CASREGQGSNSNQPQHF. Here the CDR3 DNA reads TGTGCCAGCAGAGAAGGACAGGGGAGTAATAGCAATCAGCCCCAGCATTTT.

The gene calls are TRBV5-4 and TRBJ2-5, with TRBD1 as a possible D gene (5 bases). The length of the CDR3 is 14 residues. CDR1 and CDR2 from the germline V gene are SGHNT and YYREEE (reference sequence). V dropped 6 bases and J dropped 3 bases, with 15 bases sitting between them. The DNA of the CDR3 is TGTGCCAGCACAAGTAGAGGCAGGGAAGAGACCCAGTACTTC. This sequence encodes CASTSRGREETQYF.

CDR3 amino acids: CASSRDRGWNTGELFF. DNA of the CDR3: TGTGCCAGCAGCCGGGACAGGGGGTGGAACACCGGGGAGCTGTTTTTT. The rearrangement uses TRBV3-1 (or the pseudogene TRBV3-2) and TRBJ2-2; 11 positions match TRBD1. From germline, CDR1 is LGHDT and CDR2 YNNKEL (reference sequence). Losses at the gene ends were 4 bases for V and 1 base for J; bases not matched to a gene: 2. The CDR3 runs 16 residues.

V usage is TRBV5-4 and J usage is TRBJ2-1; 10 bases match TRBD2. This CDR3 comprises 17 residues. V gave up 0 bases and J gave up 5 bases; unmatched junction bases: 8. The germline gives CDR1 SGHNT, CDR2 YYREEE (reference sequence). The CDR3 loop reads CASSLAILAGAHNEQFF. Here the CDR3 DNA reads TGTGCCAGCAGCTTGGCCATTCTAGCGGGAGCCCACAATGAGCAGTTCTTC.

This clone was recorded once. The chain uses TRBV7-2 and TRBJ2-4; the D gene is possibly TRBD2 (5 bases). V was clipped by 8 bases and J by 1 base, with 15 bases between them. The germline gives CDR1 SGHTA, CDR2 FQGNSA. The CDR3 has 15 amino acids. CDR3 sequence: CASQRQRVAKNIQYF. The CDR3 DNA follows: TGTGCCAGCCAACGGCAGAGGGTCGCCAAAAACATTCAGTACTTC.

The J gene is TRBJ1-5, the V gene TRBV10-1; D gene uncertain. Trimming left V 3 bases short and J 9 bases short, with 21 bases between. This CDR3 has 16 amino acids. In germline, CDR1 is WNHNN, CDR2 SYGVQD (reference sequence). The CDR3 region has the DNA TGCGCCAGCAGTGACGGGATCGACGGTGTTAATGCGCCCCAGCATTTT. Translation gives CASSDGIDGVNAPQHF.

CDR3 in amino acids: CASSLTGAINQPQHF. CDR3 sequence (DNA): TGTGCCAGCAGCTTGACAGGGGCCATCAATCAGCCCCAGCATTTT. The rearrangement links TRBV5-6 to TRBJ1-5; TRBD1 matches 7 bases. The J segment lost 3 bases and the V segment lost 1 base, leaving 4 bases of the junction unmatched. The CDR3 covers 15 residues. Germline V CDR1 and CDR2: SGHDT, YYEEEE.